The TCR beta chain described here comes from a study of blood T cells in healthy people across ages (dated by TCRdb to about 2015). Concerning the study at large: In model experiments, template switching captured about one uniquely barcoded TCR beta cDNA molecule for every two T cells. Using the same blood draw, the study looked at two additional independent replicas of 1 million unique cDNA reads for two donors, one aged 18 to 30 and the other aged 80 or older. To track age-related changes in TCR beta repertoire diversity, the study relied on deep sequencing normalized with unique cDNA molecular identifiers. To avoid experimental bias, donors of different ages were distributed randomly across sequencing lanes. The donors were divided into four age groups: young (average roughly 15 years), middle-aged (over 35), aged (about 60) and long-lived (82).

The library was produced with 5' RACE. Sequencing took place on an Illumina HiSeq 2500. A second PCR of about 6 to 11 cycles was run with a J-beta primer mix and a sample-barcoded 5' primer. A unique molecular identifier was introduced onto each TCR beta cDNA molecule by a template-switch 5' adaptor carrying 12 random nucleotides. At least 3 million CDR3-containing paired-end reads were obtained from each sample. First-strand cDNA synthesis was performed from all RNA using the Mint cDNA synthesis kit, with priming by a TRBC-specific oligonucleotide. Following uracil-DNA glycosylase treatment, a first 18-cycle PCR with universal primers M1SS and BC2_uni_R was performed on all cDNA. Concerning the study's data processing: For normalization, 1 million high-quality reads, each with a distinct molecular identifier, were randomly selected from each sample. Instead of being binned into consensus sequences, reads that shared molecular identifiers were thrown out. MiTCR, with a Q25 quality threshold and the strictest error-elimination algorithm, was used for CDR3 identification, clonotype clustering and error correction. A nonparametric unseen species model with Euler transformation was used to estimate lower-bound total TCR beta diversity. TCRdb cleaned the public reads at Q25 with fastp, built clones with MiXCR and kept in-frame beta chains. A single entry per CDR3 protein holds the most common genes and DNA from its merged rows. The V and J calls and clone size come from TCRdb's table, not from the authors' own analysis. This sample comprises roughly 1,500,000 distinct CDR3 sequences, approximately 40% of them detected only once. Together, the top ten hold 7.9% of the sample.

Systemically healthy Caucasian individuals from Russia, around 39 in total and aged about 6 to 100 years, were included as donors. Roughly 9.5 milliliters of peripheral blood were drawn from each donor into EDTA-treated Vacutainer tubes. Ficoll-Paque density-gradient centrifugation was used to isolate PBMCs, with at least 6.5 million per sample. Total RNA was extracted from PBMCs with Trizol reagent, with at least 5 micrograms obtained per sample. Naive CD45RAhigh/CD27high T cell percentages were measured by flow cytometry on a PBMC aliquot from every donor. V was cut back by 6 bases and J by 9 bases, leaving a gap of 21 bases between them. Spanning cysteine to phenylalanine, the CDR3 consists of 15 amino acids. The CDR3 DNA has 45 bases and is translated from base 1. Via the germline V gene (reference sequence), CDR1 is MNHEY and CDR2 SMNVEV. This clonotype was counted a few times. Its antigen remains undetermined. Base quality data are lacking; no much larger clone is found one base away.

Here is what the overall study found, with its caveats: Observed TCR beta diversity per million T cells fell roughly linearly with age, and a significant reduction was already apparent by age around 39. Compared with the aged group, the long-lived group had more naive CD4+ T cells, fewer expanded clones and increased TCR diversity, suggesting age selection. Total diversity estimates from one million sequenced T cells were considered lower bounds and underestimates. Conclusive comparison of naive and antigen-experienced compartments was prevented by the profiling of bulk unsorted PBMCs. The percentage of naive T cells measured by flow cytometry correlated strongly with observed TCR beta diversity. The CMV infection status of donors was not known, potentially confounding age-related changes in expanded clonotypes.

This receptor chain uses TRBV27 and TRBJ2-1; TRBD1 is perhaps the D gene, given 7 matching bases. The receptor was derived from a woman aged 18-29 years in good health. Sequencing used blood. The DNA sequence is as follows: TGTGCCAGCAGCCCCCCAGGGGGACTTTCCATTGAGCAGTTCTTC. Its amino acids are CASSPPGGLSIEQFF.